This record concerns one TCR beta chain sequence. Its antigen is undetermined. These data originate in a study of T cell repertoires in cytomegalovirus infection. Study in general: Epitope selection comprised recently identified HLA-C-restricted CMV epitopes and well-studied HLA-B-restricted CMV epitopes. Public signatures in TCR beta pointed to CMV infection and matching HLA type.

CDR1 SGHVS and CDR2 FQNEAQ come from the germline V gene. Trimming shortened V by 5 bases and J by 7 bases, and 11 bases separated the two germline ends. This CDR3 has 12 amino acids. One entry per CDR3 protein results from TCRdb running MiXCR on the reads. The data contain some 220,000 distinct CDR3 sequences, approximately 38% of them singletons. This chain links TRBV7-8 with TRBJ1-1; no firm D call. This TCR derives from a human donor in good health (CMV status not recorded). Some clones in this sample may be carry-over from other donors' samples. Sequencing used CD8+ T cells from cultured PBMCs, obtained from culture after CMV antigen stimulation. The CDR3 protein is CASSPLTVEAFF. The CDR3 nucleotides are TGTGCCAGCAGCCCCCTGACTGTTGAAGCTTTCTTT.